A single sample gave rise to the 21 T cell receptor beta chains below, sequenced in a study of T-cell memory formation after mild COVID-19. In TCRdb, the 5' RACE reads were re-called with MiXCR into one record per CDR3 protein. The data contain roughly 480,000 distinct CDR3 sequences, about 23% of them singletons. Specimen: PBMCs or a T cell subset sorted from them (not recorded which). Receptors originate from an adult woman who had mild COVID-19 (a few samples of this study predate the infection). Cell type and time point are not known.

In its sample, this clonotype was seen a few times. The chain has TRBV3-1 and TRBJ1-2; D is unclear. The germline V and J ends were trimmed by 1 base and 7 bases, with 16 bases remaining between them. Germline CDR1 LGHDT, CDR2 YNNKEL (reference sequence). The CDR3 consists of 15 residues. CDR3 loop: CASSQGAGSRVGYTF. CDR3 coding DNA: TGTGCCAGCAGCCAAGGGGCCGGGTCGAGGGTTGGCTACACCTTC.

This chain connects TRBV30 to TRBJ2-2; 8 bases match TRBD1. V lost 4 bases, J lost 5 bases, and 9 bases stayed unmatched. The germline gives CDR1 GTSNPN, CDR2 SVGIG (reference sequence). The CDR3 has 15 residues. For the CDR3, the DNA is TGTGCCTGGAACAGACAGGGGTATGGGACCGGGGAGCTGTTTTTT. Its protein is CAWNRQGYGTGELFF. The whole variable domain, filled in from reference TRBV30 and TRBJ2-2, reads SQTIHQWPATLVQPVGSPLSLECTVEGTSNPNLYWYRQAAGRGLQLLFYSVGIGQISSEVPQNLSASRPQDRQFILSSKKLLLSDSGFYLCAWNRQGYGTGELFFGEGSRLTVL.

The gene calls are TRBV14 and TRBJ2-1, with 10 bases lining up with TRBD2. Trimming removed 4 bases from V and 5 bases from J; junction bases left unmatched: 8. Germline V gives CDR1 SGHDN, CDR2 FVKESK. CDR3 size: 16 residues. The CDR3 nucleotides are TGTGCCAGCAGCCCTTTTAGCGGGAGGAAAAACAATGAGCAGTTCTTC. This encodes CASSPFSGRKNNEQFF.

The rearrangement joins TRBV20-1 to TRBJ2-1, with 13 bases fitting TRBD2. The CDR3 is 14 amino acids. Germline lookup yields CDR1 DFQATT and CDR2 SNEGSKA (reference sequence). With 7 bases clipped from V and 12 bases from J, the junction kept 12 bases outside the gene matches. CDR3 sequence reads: CSVRRLAGGLGQFF. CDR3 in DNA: TGCAGTGTCAGGCGACTAGCGGGAGGTTTAGGGCAGTTCTTC.

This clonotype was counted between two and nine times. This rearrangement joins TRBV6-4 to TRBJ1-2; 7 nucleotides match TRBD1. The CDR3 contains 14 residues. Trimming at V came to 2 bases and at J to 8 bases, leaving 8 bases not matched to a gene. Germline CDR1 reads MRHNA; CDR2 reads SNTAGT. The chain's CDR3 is CASSDGTESRGYTF. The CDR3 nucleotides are TGTGCCAGCAGTGACGGGACAGAGTCGCGCGGCTACACCTTC.

The CDR3 DNA reads TGCGCCAGCAGCCTCGACAGGGGGCAAGGGAATGAGCAGTTCTTC. It translates to CASSLDRGQGNEQFF. The V call is TRBV4-3, the J call TRBJ2-1, with 10 bases matching TRBD1. Trimming took 4 bases from V and 7 from J; bases not matched to a gene: 7. Germline assignment: CDR1 LGHNA and CDR2 YSLEER. The CDR3 spans 15 residues.

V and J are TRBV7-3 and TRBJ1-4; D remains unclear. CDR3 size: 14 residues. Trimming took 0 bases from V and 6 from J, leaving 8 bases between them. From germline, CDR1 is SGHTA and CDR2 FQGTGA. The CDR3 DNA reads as TGTGCCAGCAGCTTAACAGGTGGTGATGAAAAACTGTTTTTT. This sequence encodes CASSLTGGDEKLFF.

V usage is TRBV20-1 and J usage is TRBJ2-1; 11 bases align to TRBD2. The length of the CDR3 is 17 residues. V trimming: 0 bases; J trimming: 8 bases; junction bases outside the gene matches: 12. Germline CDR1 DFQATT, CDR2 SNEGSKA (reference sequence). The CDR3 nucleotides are TGCAGTGCTAGAGATATCCGACTAGCGGGGCGAGATCATGAGCAGTTCTTC. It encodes CSARDIRLAGRDHEQFF.

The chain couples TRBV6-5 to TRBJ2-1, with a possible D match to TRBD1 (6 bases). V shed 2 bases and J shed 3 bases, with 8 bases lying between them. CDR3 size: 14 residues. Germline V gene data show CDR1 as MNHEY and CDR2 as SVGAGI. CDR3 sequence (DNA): TGTGCCAGCAGTTACGAGGACAGCTACAATGAGCAGTTCTTC. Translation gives CASSYEDSYNEQFF.

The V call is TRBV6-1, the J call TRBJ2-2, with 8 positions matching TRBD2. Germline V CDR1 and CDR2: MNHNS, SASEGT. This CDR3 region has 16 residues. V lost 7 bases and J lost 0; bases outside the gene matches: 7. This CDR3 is CASTRKRGTNTGELFF. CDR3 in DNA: TGTGCCAGCACCAGGAAGCGGGGGACGAACACCGGGGAGCTGTTTTTT.

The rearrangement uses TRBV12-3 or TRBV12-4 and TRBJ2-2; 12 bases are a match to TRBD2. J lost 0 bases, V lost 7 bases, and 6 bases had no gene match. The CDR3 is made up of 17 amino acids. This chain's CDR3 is CASTAGTSGSNTGELFF. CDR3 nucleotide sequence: TGTGCCAGCACCGCCGGGACTAGCGGGTCGAACACCGGGGAGCTGTTTTTT.

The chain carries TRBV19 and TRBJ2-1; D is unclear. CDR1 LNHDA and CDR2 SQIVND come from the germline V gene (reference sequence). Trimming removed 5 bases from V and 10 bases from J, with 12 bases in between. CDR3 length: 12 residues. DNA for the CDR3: TGTGCCAGTAGTTGGGCGATGACGGAGCAGTTCTTC. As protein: CASSWAMTEQFF. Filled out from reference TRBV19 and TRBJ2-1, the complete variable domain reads DGGITQSPKYLFRKEGQNVTLSCEQNLNHDAMYWYRQDPGQGLRLIYYSQIVNDFQKGDIAEGYSVSREKKESFPLTVTSAQKNPTAFYLCASSWAMTEQFFGPGTRLTVL.

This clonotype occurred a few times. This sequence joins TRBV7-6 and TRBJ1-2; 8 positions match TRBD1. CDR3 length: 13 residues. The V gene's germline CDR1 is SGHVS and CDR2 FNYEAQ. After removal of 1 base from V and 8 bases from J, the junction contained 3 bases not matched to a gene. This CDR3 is CASSLGSGGGYTF. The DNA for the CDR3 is TGTGCCAGCAGCTTAGGGTCAGGGGGCGGCTACACCTTC.

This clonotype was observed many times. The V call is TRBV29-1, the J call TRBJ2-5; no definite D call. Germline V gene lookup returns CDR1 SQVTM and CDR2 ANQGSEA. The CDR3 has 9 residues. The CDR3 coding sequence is TGCAGTGTGGGGGAGACCCAGTACTTC. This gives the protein CSVGETQYF.

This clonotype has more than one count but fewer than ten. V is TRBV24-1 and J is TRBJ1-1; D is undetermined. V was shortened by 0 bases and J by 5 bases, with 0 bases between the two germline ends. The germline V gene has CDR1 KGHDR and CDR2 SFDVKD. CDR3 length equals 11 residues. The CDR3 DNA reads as TGTGCCACCAGTGATTTGACTGAAGCTTTCTTT. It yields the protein CATSDLTEAFF.

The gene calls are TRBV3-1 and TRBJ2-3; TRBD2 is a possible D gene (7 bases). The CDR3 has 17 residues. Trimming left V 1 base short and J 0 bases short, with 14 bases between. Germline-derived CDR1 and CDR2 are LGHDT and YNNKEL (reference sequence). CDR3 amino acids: CASSQVFGGPSTDTQYF. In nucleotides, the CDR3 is TGTGCCAGCAGCCAAGTTTTCGGGGGGCCGAGCACAGATACGCAGTATTTT.

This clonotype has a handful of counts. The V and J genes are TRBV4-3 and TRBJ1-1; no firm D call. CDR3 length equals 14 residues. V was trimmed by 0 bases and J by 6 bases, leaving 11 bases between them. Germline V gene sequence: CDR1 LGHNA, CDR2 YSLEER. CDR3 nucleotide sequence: TGCGCCAGCAGCCAAGATAATGGAGGGTCTGAAGCTTTCTTT. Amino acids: CASSQDNGGSEAFF.

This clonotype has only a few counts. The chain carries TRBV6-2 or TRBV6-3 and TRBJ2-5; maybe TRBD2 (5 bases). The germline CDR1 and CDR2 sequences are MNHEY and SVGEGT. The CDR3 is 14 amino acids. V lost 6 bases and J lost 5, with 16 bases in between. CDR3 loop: CASSQGEGTETQYF. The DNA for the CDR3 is TGTGCCAGCAGCCAAGGCGAGGGCACGGAGACCCAGTACTTC.

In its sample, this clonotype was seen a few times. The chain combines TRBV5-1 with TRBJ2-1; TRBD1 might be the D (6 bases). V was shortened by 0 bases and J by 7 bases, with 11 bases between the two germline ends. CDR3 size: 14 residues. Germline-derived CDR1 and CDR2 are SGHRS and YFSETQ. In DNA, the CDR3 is TGCGCCAGCAGCTTGGATACCGGACAGAATGAGCAGTTCTTC. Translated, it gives CASSLDTGQNEQFF.

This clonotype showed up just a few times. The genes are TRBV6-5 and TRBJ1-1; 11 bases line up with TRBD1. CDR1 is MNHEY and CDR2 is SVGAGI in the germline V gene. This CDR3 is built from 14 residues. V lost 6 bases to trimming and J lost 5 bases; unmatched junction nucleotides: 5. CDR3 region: CASRFRDRGTEAFF. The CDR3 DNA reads TGTGCCAGCAGGTTCCGGGACAGGGGGACTGAAGCTTTCTTT.

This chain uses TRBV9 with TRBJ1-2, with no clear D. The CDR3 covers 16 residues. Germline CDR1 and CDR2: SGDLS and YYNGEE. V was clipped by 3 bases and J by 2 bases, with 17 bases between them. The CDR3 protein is CASSGRRNVPNYGYTF. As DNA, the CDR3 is TGTGCCAGCAGCGGTAGAAGGAACGTCCCCAACTATGGCTACACCTTC.